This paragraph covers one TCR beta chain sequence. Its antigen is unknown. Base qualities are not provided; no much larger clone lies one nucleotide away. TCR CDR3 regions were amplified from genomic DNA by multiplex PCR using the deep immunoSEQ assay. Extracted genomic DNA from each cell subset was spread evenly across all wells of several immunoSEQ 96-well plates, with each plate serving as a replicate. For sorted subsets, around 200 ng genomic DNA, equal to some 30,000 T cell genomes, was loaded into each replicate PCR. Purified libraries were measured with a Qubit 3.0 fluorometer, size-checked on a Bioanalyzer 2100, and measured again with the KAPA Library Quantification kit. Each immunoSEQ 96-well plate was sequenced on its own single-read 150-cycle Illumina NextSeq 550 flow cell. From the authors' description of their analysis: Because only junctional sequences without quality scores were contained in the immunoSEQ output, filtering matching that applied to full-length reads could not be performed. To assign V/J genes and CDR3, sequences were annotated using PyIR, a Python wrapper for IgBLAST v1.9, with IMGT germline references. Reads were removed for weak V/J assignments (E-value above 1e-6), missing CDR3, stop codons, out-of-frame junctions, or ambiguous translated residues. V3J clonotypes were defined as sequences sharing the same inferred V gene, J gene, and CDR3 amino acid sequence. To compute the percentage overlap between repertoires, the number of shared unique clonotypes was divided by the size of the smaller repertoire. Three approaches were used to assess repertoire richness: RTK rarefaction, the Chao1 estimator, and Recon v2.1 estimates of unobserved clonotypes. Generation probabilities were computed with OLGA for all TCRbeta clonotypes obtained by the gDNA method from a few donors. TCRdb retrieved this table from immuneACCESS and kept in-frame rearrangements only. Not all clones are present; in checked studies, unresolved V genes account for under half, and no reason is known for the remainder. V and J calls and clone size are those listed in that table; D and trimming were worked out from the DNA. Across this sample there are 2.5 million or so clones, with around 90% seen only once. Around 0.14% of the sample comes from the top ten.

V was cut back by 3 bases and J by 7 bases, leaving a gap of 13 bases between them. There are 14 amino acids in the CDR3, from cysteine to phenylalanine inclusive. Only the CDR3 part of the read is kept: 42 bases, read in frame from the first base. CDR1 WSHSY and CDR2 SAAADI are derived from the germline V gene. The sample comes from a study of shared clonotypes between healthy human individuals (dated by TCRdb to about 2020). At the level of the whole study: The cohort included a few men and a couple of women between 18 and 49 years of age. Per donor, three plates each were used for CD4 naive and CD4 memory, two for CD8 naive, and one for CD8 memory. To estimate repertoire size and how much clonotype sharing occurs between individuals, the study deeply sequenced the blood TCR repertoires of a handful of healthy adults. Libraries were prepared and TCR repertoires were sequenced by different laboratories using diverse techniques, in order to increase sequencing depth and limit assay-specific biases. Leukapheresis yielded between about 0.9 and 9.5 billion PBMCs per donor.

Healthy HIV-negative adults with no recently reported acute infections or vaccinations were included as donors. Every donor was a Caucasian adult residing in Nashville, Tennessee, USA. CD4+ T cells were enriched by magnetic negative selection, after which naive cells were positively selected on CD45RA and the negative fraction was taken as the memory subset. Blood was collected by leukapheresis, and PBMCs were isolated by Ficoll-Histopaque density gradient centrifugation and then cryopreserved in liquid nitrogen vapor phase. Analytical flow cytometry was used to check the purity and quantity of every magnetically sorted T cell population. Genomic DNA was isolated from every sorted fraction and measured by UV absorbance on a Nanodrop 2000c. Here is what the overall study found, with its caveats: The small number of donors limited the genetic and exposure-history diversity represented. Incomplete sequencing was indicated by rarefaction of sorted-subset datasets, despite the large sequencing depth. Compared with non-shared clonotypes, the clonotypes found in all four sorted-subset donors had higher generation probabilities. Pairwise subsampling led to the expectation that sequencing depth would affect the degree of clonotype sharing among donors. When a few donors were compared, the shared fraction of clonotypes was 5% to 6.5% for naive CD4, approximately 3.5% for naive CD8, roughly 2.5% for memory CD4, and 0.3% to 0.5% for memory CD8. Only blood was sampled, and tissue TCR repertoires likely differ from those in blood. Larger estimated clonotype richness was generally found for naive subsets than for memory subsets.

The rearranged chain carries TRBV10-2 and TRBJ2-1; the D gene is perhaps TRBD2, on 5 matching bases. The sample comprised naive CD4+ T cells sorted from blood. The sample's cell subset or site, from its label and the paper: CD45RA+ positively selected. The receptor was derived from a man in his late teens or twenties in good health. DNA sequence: TGCGCCAGCAGTGAAAGGGAGTTCGGGAATGAGCAGTTCTTC. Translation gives CASSEREFGNEQFF.